Each of the 27 T cell receptor beta chains below was sequenced from the same sample in a study of identical twins. TCRdb ran MiXCR on the 5' RACE reads and lists one entry per CDR3 protein. The sample shows about 530,000 distinct CDR3 sequences, roughly 15% of them seen only once. The same specimen was also included in a second study, on yellow fever vaccine responses in identical twins.

Input material: CD4+ T cells sorted from blood. The receptors were gathered from a woman between 18 and 29 years old in good health.

The chain joins TRBV9 to TRBJ2-7; D perhaps matches TRBD1 (5 bases). Germline CDR1 is SGDLS and CDR2 is YYNGEE. CDR3 length equals 15 residues. V was clipped by 0 bases and J by 2 bases, with 12 bases between them. The CDR3 loop reads CASSVGPGNPYEQYF. In DNA, the CDR3 is TGTGCCAGCAGCGTAGGGCCAGGGAACCCCTACGAGCAGTACTTC. The complete variable domain, with remaining parts taken from reference TRBV9 and TRBJ2-7, reads DSGVTQTPKHLITATGQRVTLRCSPRSGDLSVYWYQQSLDQGLQFLIQYYNGEERAKGNILERFSAQQFPDLHSELNLSSLELGDSALYFCASSVGPGNPYEQYFGPGTRLTVT.

This clonotype came up many times. The chain couples TRBV29-1 to TRBJ2-1, with D unresolved. Looked up from germline, CDR1 is SQVTM and CDR2 is ANQGSEA. V shed 4 bases and J shed 0 bases, with 4 bases lying between them. The CDR3 covers 12 residues. The DNA of the CDR3 is TGCAGCGTTGGGTTCTCCTACAATGAGCAGTTCTTC. Translation: CSVGFSYNEQFF.

This sequence joins TRBV7-8 and TRBJ1-5; no definite D call. This CDR3 comprises 17 residues. Germline values: CDR1 SGHVS, CDR2 FQNEAQ. V was trimmed by 1 base and J by 0 bases, leaving 13 bases between them. The CDR3 protein is CASSLGSVAVSNQPQHF. CDR3 sequence (DNA): TGTGCCAGCAGCTTAGGGTCGGTGGCAGTTAGCAATCAGCCCCAGCATTTT.

The chain recombines TRBV6-5 with TRBJ2-2; D might be TRBD2 (6 bases). Germline V gene sequence: CDR1 MNHEY, CDR2 SVGAGI. V was trimmed by 1 base and J by 5 bases, leaving 11 bases between them. This CDR3 is built from 15 residues. CDR3 in DNA: TGTGCCAGCAGTTACTGGACGGGAGTAACCGGGGAGCTGTTTTTT. This gives the protein CASSYWTGVTGELFF.

This clonotype has a handful of counts. The chain uses TRBV29-1 and TRBJ2-5; D unclear. Per the germline V gene, CDR1 is SQVTM and CDR2 is ANQGSEA. The CDR3 sequence is 10 residues long. V gave up 5 bases and J gave up 4 bases, with 5 bases separating them. The CDR3 region is CSVLGETQYF. The DNA for the CDR3 is TGCAGCGTTCTGGGAGAGACCCAGTACTTC. The complete variable domain, with remaining parts taken from reference TRBV29-1 and TRBJ2-5, reads SAVISQKPSRDICQRGTSLTIQCQVDSQVTMMFWYRQQPGQSLTLIATANQGSEATYESGFVIDKFPISRPNLTFSTLTVSNMSPEDSSIYLCSVLGETQYFGPGTRLLVL.

This chain joins TRBV27 and TRBJ1-1; a weak D match, TRBD1 (5 bases). There are 14 residues in the CDR3. The germline CDR1 and CDR2 sequences are MNHEY and SMNVEV (reference sequence). V was cut by 3 bases and J by 4 bases, with 12 bases left in between. The CDR3 DNA reads as TGTGCCAGCAGTTTGGCAGGGAGATCCACTGAAGCTTTCTTT. This codes for CASSLAGRSTEAFF.

This chain uses TRBV5-1 with TRBJ2-1; D is ambiguous. Germline CDR1 SGHRS, CDR2 YFSETQ. Trimming cost V 1 base and J 6 bases, with 8 bases left between them. CDR3 length: 13 amino acids. The CDR3 nucleotides are TGCGCCAGCAGCTTGCTGGGTTCCAATGAGCAGTTCTTC. This encodes CASSLLGSNEQFF. Supplemented by reference TRBV5-1 and TRBJ2-1, the full variable domain reads KAGVTQTPRYLIKTRGQQVTLSCSPISGHRSVSWYQQTPGQGLQFLFEYFSETQRNKGNFPGRFSGRQFSNSRSEMNVSTLELGDSALYLCASSLLGSNEQFFGPGTRLTVL.

The V gene is TRBV7-9, the J gene TRBJ1-1; the D is unclear. The CDR3 covers 13 residues. Germline V gene data show CDR1 as SEHNR and CDR2 as FQNEAQ (reference sequence). Trimming removed 2 bases at V and 6 bases at J, with 10 bases between. The CDR3 here is CASSLPTHPEAFF. DNA of the CDR3: TGTGCCAGCAGCTTACCGACTCATCCTGAAGCTTTCTTT.

This clonotype came up a few times. V is TRBV12-3 or TRBV12-4 and J is TRBJ2-1; 15 bases line up with TRBD2. The V segment lost 7 bases and the J segment 5 bases; nucleotides outside the gene matches: 9. This CDR3 contains 17 residues. The CDR3 protein is CASTTGLAGGPHNEQFF. The CDR3 nucleotides are TGTGCCAGCACGACCGGACTAGCGGGAGGGCCCCACAATGAGCAGTTCTTC.

CDR3 coding DNA: TGTGCCAGCAGATACCTAAGCGAGCAGTACTTC. Translation: CASRYLSEQYF. The rearrangement joins TRBV27 to TRBJ2-7; D remains unclear. Germline CDR1 MNHEY, CDR2 SMNVEV (reference sequence). The CDR3 runs to 11 residues. V was clipped by 6 bases and J by 6 bases, with 9 bases between them.

This clonotype was found a few times. The chain couples TRBV5-1 to TRBJ2-3; maybe TRBD2 (5 bases). V was pared by 0 bases and J by 2 bases, with 13 bases between. The length of the CDR3 is 16 residues. CDR1 is SGHRS, CDR2 YFSETQ, per germline. The CDR3 region is CASSLGSSHPTDTQYF. In nucleotides, the CDR3 is TGCGCCAGCAGCTTGGGGTCTAGCCACCCCACAGATACGCAGTATTTT.

As for this clonotype: Sequence at one end of the junction differs from germline and may be a read error. The J gene is TRBJ2-2, the V gene TRBV7-8; no clear D. The CDR3 totals 15 residues. Germline values: CDR1 SGHVS, CDR2 FQNEAQ. CDR3 protein: CASSSKRTETGELFF. CDR3 coding DNA: TGTGCCAGCAGCTCAAAGAGGACGGAAACCGGTGAGCTGTTTTTT.

This clonotype was seen a handful of times. This chain connects TRBV14 to TRBJ2-3, with 9 positions matching TRBD1. Germline lookup yields CDR1 SGHDN and CDR2 FVKESK. This CDR3 spans 15 amino acids. With 4 bases clipped from V and 4 bases from J, the junction kept 6 bases outside the gene matches. The CDR3 DNA reads as TGTGCCAGCAGCCCGACAGGGGGTTGGGCAGATACGCAGTATTTT. Encoded protein: CASSPTGGWADTQYF. The variable domain in full, completed from reference TRBV14 and TRBJ2-3, reads EAGVTQFPSHSVIEKGQTVTLRCDPISGHDNLYWYRRVMGKEIKFLLHFVKESKQDESGMPNNRFLAERTGGTYSTLKVQPAELEDSGVYFCASSPTGGWADTQYFGPGTRLTVL.

This clonotype has a handful of counts. CDR3 sequence (DNA): TGCGCCAGCAACCCACGGAGTAACACCGGGGAGCTGTTTTTT. Translation: CASNPRSNTGELFF. The chain combines TRBV5-1 with TRBJ2-2; D is unresolved. The CDR3 extends over 14 amino acids. V gave up 6 bases and J gave up 2 bases, with 11 bases separating them. CDR1 and CDR2 from the germline V gene are SGHRS and YFSETQ.

A few counts support this clonotype. This CDR3 reads CASSVDGTGELFF. As DNA, the CDR3 is TGCGCCAGCAGCGTGGACGGGACCGGGGAGCTGTTTTTT. The V call is TRBV5-1, the J call TRBJ2-2; D gene uncertain. The CDR3 runs to 13 residues. The V end was cut by 4 bases, the J end by 5 bases, with 9 bases between. Germline assignment: CDR1 SGHRS and CDR2 YFSETQ.

The chain employs TRBV7-2 and TRBJ1-4; D ambiguous. This CDR3 has 14 residues. Germline V lookup: CDR1 SGHTA, CDR2 FQGNSA. V was pared by 4 bases and J by 8 bases, with 14 bases between. CDR3 amino acids: CASSSSGPEEKLFF. CDR3 in DNA: TGTGCCAGCAGCTCATCGGGTCCGGAGGAAAAACTGTTTTTT.

The J gene is TRBJ2-3, the V gene TRBV6-5; 8 positions match TRBD2. The CDR3 has 16 amino acids. CDR1 and CDR2 from the germline V gene are MNHEY and SVGAGI. Trimming at V came to 2 bases and at J to 3 bases, leaving 7 bases not matched to a gene. The CDR3 spells CASSYVYRGGTDTQYF. The CDR3 DNA reads as TGTGCCAGCAGTTACGTGTATCGGGGGGGTACAGATACGCAGTATTTT.

This clonotype was detected a few times. The chain has TRBV2 and TRBJ2-3, with D possibly matching TRBD1 (5 bases). Trimming removed 7 bases from V and 2 bases from J, with 25 bases in between. Germline V gene sequence: CDR1 SNHLY, CDR2 FYNNEI. CDR3 length equals 18 residues. CDR3 sequence: CASKGDTAHSRNTDTQYF. CDR3 DNA sequence: TGTGCCAGCAAAGGGGATACAGCACACTCACGTAACACAGATACGCAGTATTTT.

Only a few counts were recorded for this clonotype. The rearrangement uses TRBV7-9 and TRBJ2-1; 11 bases map to TRBD2. The CDR3 is made up of 17 amino acids. V shed 5 bases, J shed 3 bases, and the junction held 9 bases outside the gene matches. CDR1 is SEHNR, CDR2 FQNEAQ, per germline (reference sequence). CDR3 amino acids: CASSILPLAGGYNEQFF. The DNA of the CDR3 is TGTGCCAGCAGCATCCTACCTCTAGCGGGAGGCTACAATGAGCAGTTCTTC.

Only a few counts were recorded for this clonotype. The chain employs TRBV7-8 and TRBJ2-3, with 9 bases that match TRBD2. CDR1 is SGHVS, CDR2 FQNEAQ, per germline. V was clipped by 3 bases and J by 6 bases; unmatched bases: 7. The length of the CDR3 is 15 residues. The DNA of the CDR3 is TGTGCCAGCAGCTTTTCTAGCGGGGCCCGGGATACGCAGTATTTT. Its protein product is CASSFSSGARDTQYF.

The chain uses TRBV28 and TRBJ2-7, with TRBD1 as a possible D gene (6 bases). Germline CDR1 MDHEN, CDR2 SYDVKM. V gave up 2 bases and J gave up 0 bases, with 26 bases separating them. The CDR3 spans 20 residues. The CDR3 region is CASSLGFPGHGTLSSYEQYV. The CDR3 nucleotides are TGTGCCAGCAGTTTAGGTTTTCCGGGACACGGGACGCTAAGCTCCTACGAGCAGTACGTC.

This chain links TRBV5-4 with TRBJ2-5; possible D gene TRBD2, 7 bases. The CDR3 loop spans 15 amino acids. Germline CDR1 and CDR2: SGHNT and YYREEE (reference sequence). V was pared by 0 bases and J by 7 bases, with 16 bases between. DNA of the CDR3: TGTGCCAGCAGCTTGGCCGAGGGGAGGGGGGTGACCCAGTACTTC. It yields the protein CASSLAEGRGVTQYF.

This rearrangement joins TRBV20-1 to TRBJ2-5, with D tentatively TRBD1 (6 bases). The CDR3 consists of 15 residues. Germline-derived CDR1 and CDR2 are DFQATT and SNEGSKA (reference sequence). V dropped 1 base and J dropped 2 bases, with 14 bases sitting between them. The CDR3 DNA sequence: TGCAGTGCTAGAGTTGTAGGGGGTGGTCAAGAGACCCAGTACTTC. It encodes CSARVVGGGQETQYF.

This clonotype has at least ten counts. The rearrangement links TRBV12-3 or TRBV12-4 to TRBJ2-2; D gene ambiguous. The CDR3 runs 13 residues. The V end lost 10 bases, the J end lost 1 base, and 10 bases lay between the germline ends. The CDR3 DNA sequence: TGTGCCACCGCCTCAGGGAACACCGGGGAGCTGTTTTTT. This codes for CATASGNTGELFF.

This clonotype has only a few counts. The rearrangement joins TRBV7-8 to TRBJ2-7; tentative D call: TRBD1 (6 bases). V gave up 6 bases and J gave up 6 bases, with 12 bases separating them. Per germline, CDR1 SGHVS and CDR2 FQNEAQ. The CDR3 contains 12 residues. The CDR3 sequence is CASSTTGTEQYV. CDR3 nucleotides: TGTGCCAGCAGTACAACAGGGACCGAGCAGTACGTC.

At least ten counts were recorded for this clonotype. The chain joins TRBV20-1 to TRBJ1-1; D might be TRBD1 (6 bases). This CDR3 contains 15 residues. The V end lost 2 bases, the J end lost 4 bases, and 17 bases lay between the germline ends. Germline V gene data show CDR1 as DFQATT and CDR2 as SNEGSKA (reference sequence). The CDR3 sequence is CSARPTTGLGTEAFF. CDR3 in DNA: TGCAGTGCTAGACCCACAACAGGGTTGGGCACTGAAGCTTTCTTT.

The gene calls are TRBV5-6 and TRBJ2-1, with 8 bases identical to TRBD2. CDR3 length: 15 residues. Germline loops: CDR1 SGHDT, CDR2 YYEEEE. After removal of 0 bases from V and 5 bases from J, the junction contained 4 bases not matched to a gene. The CDR3 region has the DNA TGTGCCAGCAGCTTGGTCACTAGCGGTGACAATGAGCAGTTCTTC. Translating it yields CASSLVTSGDNEQFF.